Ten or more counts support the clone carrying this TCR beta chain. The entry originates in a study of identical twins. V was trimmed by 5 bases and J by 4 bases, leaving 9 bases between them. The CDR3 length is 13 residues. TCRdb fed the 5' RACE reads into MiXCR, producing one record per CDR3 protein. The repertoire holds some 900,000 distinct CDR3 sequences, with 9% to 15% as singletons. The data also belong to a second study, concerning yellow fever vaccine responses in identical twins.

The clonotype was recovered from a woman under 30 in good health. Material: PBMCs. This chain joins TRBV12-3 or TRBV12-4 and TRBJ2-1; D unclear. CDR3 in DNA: TGTGCCAGCAGTCAGTACGGTTACAATGAGCAGTTCTTC. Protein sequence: CASSQYGYNEQFF.